The clone carrying this TCR beta chain was seen more than once but under ten times. Its antigen is unknown. These data belong to a study of T cell repertoires in cytomegalovirus infection. TCRdb re-called the reads with MiXCR, one entry per CDR3 protein. Among roughly 34,000 distinct CDR3 sequences listed, over 50% were seen once. The CDR3 is made up of 14 amino acids. The V segment lost 1 base and the J segment 5 bases; nucleotides outside the gene matches: 4. Looked up from germline, CDR1 is SEHNR and CDR2 is FQNEAQ (reference sequence). The specimen was CD8+ T cells from cultured PBMCs, collected from culture after CMV antigen stimulation. The clonotype was recovered from a human donor in good health (CMV status not recorded). Some clones in this sample may be carry-over from other donors' samples. The chain links TRBV7-9 to TRBJ1-1, with 7 bases fitting TRBD1. The CDR3 nucleotides read TGTGCCAGCAGCTTAGAGGGCAGGGGGACTGAAGCTTTCTTT. Protein: CASSLEGRGTEAFF.